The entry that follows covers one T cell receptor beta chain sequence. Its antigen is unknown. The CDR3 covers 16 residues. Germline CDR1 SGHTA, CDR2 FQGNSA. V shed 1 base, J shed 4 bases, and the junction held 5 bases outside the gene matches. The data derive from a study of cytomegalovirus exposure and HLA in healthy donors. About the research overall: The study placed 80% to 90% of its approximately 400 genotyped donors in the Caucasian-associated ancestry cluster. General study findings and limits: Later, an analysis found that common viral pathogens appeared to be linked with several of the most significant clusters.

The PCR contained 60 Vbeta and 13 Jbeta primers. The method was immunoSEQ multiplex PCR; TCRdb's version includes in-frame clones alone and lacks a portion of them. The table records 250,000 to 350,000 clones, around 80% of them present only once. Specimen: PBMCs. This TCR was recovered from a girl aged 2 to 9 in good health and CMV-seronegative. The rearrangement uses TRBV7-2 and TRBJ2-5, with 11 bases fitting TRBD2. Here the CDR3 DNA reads TGTGCCAGCAGCTTAGGGCTAGCGGGGGGCGGAGAGACCCAGTACTTC. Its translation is CASSLGLAGGGETQYF.